Listed here is a single T cell receptor (beta chain). Antigen: not known. The identical CDR3 is also encoded by other nucleotide sequences in the sample. The entry originates in a study of cytomegalovirus exposure and HLA in healthy donors. Study-level findings and limits: As immune exposure information, only CMV serostatus was available. Rare TCR sequences predominated, though certain public TCRs were found in many donors.

CDR1 MGHRA and CDR2 YSYEKL come from the germline V gene. V lost 4 bases, J lost 7 bases, and 8 bases stayed unmatched. The CDR3 has 15 residues. With 60 Vbeta and 13 Jbeta primers, the PCR was carried out. Profiling relied on immunoSEQ multiplex PCR, and the TCRdb table lists in-frame clones only, not all of them. The data contain under 200,000 clones, roughly 78% of them seen just once; the ten biggest clones take up approximately 3.1%. J is TRBJ2-5 and V is TRBV4-1, with 11 bases aligning to TRBD2. The source material was PBMCs. The TCR originated in a woman aged 35 to 49 in good health and CMV-seronegative. The CDR3, as DNA: TGCGCCAGCAGCCTACTAGCGGGGGTGGCAGGGACCCAGTACTTC. It translates to CASSLLAGVAGTQYF.